The 19 T cell receptor beta chains below were found in one sample sequenced in a study of cytomegalovirus exposure and HLA in healthy donors. PCR primers comprised 60 Vbeta and 13 Jbeta primers. Clones were read by immunoSEQ multiplex PCR, and TCRdb kept only the in-frame ones, dropping some. The table lists about 51,000 clones. The sequenced sample consisted of PBMCs. These receptors all come from a female donor in good health and CMV-seronegative.

The chain joins TRBV9 to TRBJ2-1; D ambiguous. Germline CDR1 is SGDLS and CDR2 is YYNGEE. The CDR3 loop spans 15 amino acids. V was clipped by 0 bases and J by 3 bases, with 10 bases between them. The CDR3 loop reads CASSVVANLYNEQFF. DNA for the CDR3: TGTGCCAGCAGCGTAGTAGCCAACCTCTACAATGAGCAGTTCTTC.

In regard to this clone: An end of the junction differs from the germline gene, which may be a read error. V gene TRBV7-7 combines with J gene TRBJ2-1; TRBD1 might be the D (6 bases). Germline loops: CDR1 SSHAT, CDR2 FNYEAQ (reference sequence). This CDR3 has 15 amino acids. The CDR3 is CASSLRQGPDNEQFF. As DNA, the CDR3 is TGTGCTAGCAGCTTACGGCAGGGGCCCGACAATGAGCAGTTCTTC. The whole variable domain, filled in from reference TRBV7-7 and TRBJ2-1, reads GAGVSQSPRYKVTKRGQDVTLRCDPISSHATLYWYQQALGQGPEFLTYFNYEAQPDKSGLPSDRFSAERPEGSISTLTIQRTEQRDSAMYRCASSLRQGPDNEQFFGPGTRLTVL.

This chain uses TRBV4-1 with TRBJ2-7, with D possibly matching TRBD2 (5 bases). The germline V gene has CDR1 MGHRA and CDR2 YSYEKL. This CDR3 region has 16 residues. The V end was cut by 0 bases, the J end by 0 bases, with 12 bases between. This CDR3 is CASSQEGLASSYEQYF. The CDR3 DNA follows: TGCGCCAGCAGCCAAGAAGGGCTAGCCAGCTCCTACGAGCAGTACTTC.

The CDR3, as DNA: TGTGCCAGCAGTACAGGGGTAAACTATGGCTACACCTTC. It yields the protein CASSTGVNYGYTF. The chain employs TRBV7-2 and TRBJ1-2; TRBD1 matches 7 bases. The J segment lost 2 bases and the V segment lost 6 bases, leaving 3 bases of the junction unmatched. Germline V gives CDR1 SGHTA, CDR2 FQGNSA. This CDR3 comprises 13 residues.

The chain is built from TRBV9 and TRBJ1-2; 7 bases agree with TRBD1. This CDR3 has 17 amino acids. Germline V gene data show CDR1 as SGDLS and CDR2 as YYNGEE. V lost 3 bases to trimming and J lost 5 bases; unmatched junction nucleotides: 16. The DNA of the CDR3 is TGTGCCAGCAGCGGGGCCCCCGGGACAGTGTGGGCGTATGGCTACACCTTC. It yields the protein CASSGAPGTVWAYGYTF.

J is TRBJ2-1 and V is TRBV9; 7 bases are shared with TRBD1. The CDR3 covers 15 residues. The germline V gene encodes CDR1 SGDLS and CDR2 YYNGEE. Trimming removed 4 bases from V and 6 bases from J; junction bases left unmatched: 10. The CDR3 DNA reads TGTGCCAGCAGCCCCGGGACAGTTCCGTCCAATGAGCAGTTCTTC. As protein: CASSPGTVPSNEQFF.

V usage is TRBV18 and J usage is TRBJ2-7; 12 bases agree with TRBD1. This CDR3 has 15 amino acids. The V gene end was trimmed by 2 bases and the J gene end by 5 bases; junction bases not matched to a gene: 4. The germline V gene encodes CDR1 KGHSH and CDR2 LQKENI. CDR3 DNA sequence: TGTGCCAGCTCACCATCCGGGACAGGGGGCAACGAGCAGTACTTC. Its protein is CASSPSGTGGNEQYF.

The rearrangement uses TRBV9 and TRBJ2-7; possibly TRBD2 for D (6 bases). The CDR3 covers 14 residues. V lost 4 bases to trimming and J lost 0 bases, with 11 bases between them. Per germline, CDR1 SGDLS and CDR2 YYNGEE. The CDR3 sequence is CASSPGTYSYEQYF. The CDR3 nucleotides are TGTGCCAGCAGCCCGGGGACTTACTCCTACGAGCAGTACTTC.

V gene TRBV2 combines with J gene TRBJ1-5; a possible D gene is TRBD1 (6 bases). The CDR3 covers 14 residues. Trimming stripped 4 bases from V and 1 base from J, with 8 bases between. The germline gives CDR1 SNHLY, CDR2 FYNNEI. The CDR3 is CASSGTGSNQPQHF. The CDR3 DNA reads as TGTGCCAGCAGTGGAACAGGGAGCAATCAGCCCCAGCATTTT.

The chain links TRBV5-1 to TRBJ1-1; a weak D match, TRBD1 (5 bases). The CDR3 totals 13 residues. Germline CDR1 SGHRS, CDR2 YFSETQ. Trimming took 2 bases from V and 5 from J, leaving 10 bases between them. The CDR3 loop is CASSFQGGTEAFF. DNA for the CDR3: TGCGCCAGCAGCTTCCAGGGCGGAACTGAAGCTTTCTTT.

The gene calls are TRBV29-1 and TRBJ2-7; D might be TRBD1 (6 bases). The CDR3 runs to 15 residues. V was cut by 0 bases and J by 3 bases, with 15 bases left in between. CDR1 and CDR2 from the germline V gene are SQVTM and ANQGSEA. CDR3 sequence: CSVEDWVGQYYEQYF. The CDR3 DNA sequence: TGCAGCGTTGAAGATTGGGTAGGACAGTACTACGAGCAGTACTTC.

The chain couples TRBV7-9 to TRBJ2-7; TRBD2 is a possible D gene (5 bases). The CDR3 extends over 14 amino acids. The V gene's germline CDR1 is SEHNR and CDR2 FQNEAQ (reference sequence). The V end lost 3 bases, the J end lost 7 bases, and 16 bases lay between the germline ends. For the CDR3, the DNA is TGTGCCAGCAGCTTGGGAGCCGCCTCGGGGGAGCAGTACTTC. Its protein product is CASSLGAASGEQYF.

The genes are TRBV29-1 and TRBJ2-7; TRBD2 matches 12 bases. CDR3 length: 13 amino acids. Unmatched junction bases numbered 2, after V lost 6 bases and J lost 2 bases. Germline CDR1 is SQVTM and CDR2 is ANQGSEA. In DNA, the CDR3 is TGCAGCGTGGGGACTAGCGGGCCCTACGAGCAGTACTTC. This translates into CSVGTSGPYEQYF.

The gene calls are TRBV19 and TRBJ2-7, with D maybe TRBD2 (5 bases). This CDR3 spans 14 amino acids. Germline loops: CDR1 LNHDA, CDR2 SQIVND (reference sequence). Trimming shortened V by 7 bases and J by 2 bases, and 15 bases separated the two germline ends. The DNA for the CDR3 is TGTGCCAGTAAAGCGAGCGGATCGGCCTACGAGCAGTACTTC. It specifies CASKASGSAYEQYF. Complete variable domain (other parts from reference TRBV19 and TRBJ2-7): DGGITQSPKYLFRKEGQNVTLSCEQNLNHDAMYWYRQDPGQGLRLIYYSQIVNDFQKGDIAEGYSVSREKKESFPLTVTSAQKNPTAFYLCASKASGSAYEQYFGPGTRLTVT.

This chain's CDR3 is CASSRPRGLGTEAFF. The CDR3 DNA reads TGTGCCAGCAGCCGACCCAGGGGGCTCGGCACTGAAGCTTTCTTT. The chain joins TRBV5-6 to TRBJ1-1, with 8 bases identical to TRBD1. This CDR3 has 15 residues. The junction had 9 bases not matched to a gene; V was cut back by 4 bases and J by 4 bases. Germline assignment: CDR1 SGHDT and CDR2 YYEEEE. Full variable domain (missing parts from reference TRBV5-6 and TRBJ1-1): DAGVTQSPTHLIKTRGQQVTLRCSPKSGHDTVSWYQQALGQGPQFIFQYYEEEERQRGNFPDRFSGHQFPNYSSELNVNALLLGDSALYLCASSRPRGLGTEAFFGQGTRLTVV.

The rearrangement links TRBV6-5 to TRBJ1-3; no clear D gene. The germline gives CDR1 MNHEY, CDR2 SVGAGI. The CDR3 spans 14 residues. V lost 5 bases to trimming and J lost 0 bases, with 8 bases between them. CDR3 protein: CASSRQDSGNTIYF. Written as DNA, the CDR3 is TGTGCCAGCAGTAGGCAGGACTCTGGAAACACCATATATTTT.

The chain employs TRBV5-6 and TRBJ1-2; TRBD1 agrees at 9 bases. CDR1 and CDR2 from the germline V gene are SGHDT and YYEEEE. Trimming at V came to 5 bases and at J to 5 bases, leaving 7 bases not matched to a gene. The length of the CDR3 is 14 residues. The CDR3, as DNA: TGTGCCAGCAGGTGGGACAGGGAGAGGTATGGCTACACCTTC. Translated: CASRWDRERYGYTF.

The CDR3 here is CASSFTSQETQYF. CDR3 coding DNA: TGTGCCAGCAGCTTCACTAGTCAAGAGACCCAGTACTTC. The chain uses TRBV7-2 and TRBJ2-5; D is perhaps TRBD2 (5 bases). Germline V CDR1 and CDR2: SGHTA, FQGNSA. The CDR3 totals 13 residues. The ends were cut back, 3 bases at V and 2 bases at J, with 7 bases in the middle.

The chain employs TRBV6-6 and TRBJ1-3; D uncertain. V was cut by 8 bases and J by 0 bases, with 8 bases left in between. Germline V gene lookup returns CDR1 MNHNY and CDR2 SVGAGI (reference sequence). The CDR3 is made up of 13 amino acids. The CDR3: CASQDFSGNTIYF. DNA of the CDR3: TGTGCCAGCCAGGACTTCTCTGGAAACACCATATATTTT.